A selection of T cell receptor beta chains follows, all from one sample in a study of blood T cell repertoires in COVID-19. TCRdb keeps only in-frame clones here, not all; method: immunoSEQ multiplex PCR. The sample carries about 300,000 clones, around nine tenths recorded once. The specimen sequenced was PBMCs or T cells enriched from blood (not recorded which). Source of these receptors: a woman in her twenties or thirties who had recovered from COVID-19. CDR3s include the opening cysteine and the closing phenylalanine or tryptophan.

v_call	j_call	cdr3_aa
TRBV2	TRBJ2-1	CASSPSPMDRGHEQFF
TRBV30	TRBJ1-5	CAWRQGQDQPQHF
TRBV4-2	TRBJ1-1	CASSQDGGTEAFF
TRBV19	TRBJ2-1	CASRPGTSGYNEQFF
TRBV7-8	TRBJ2-4	CASSLVTGLDIQYF
TRBV2	TRBJ2-7	CASRSTASYEQYF
TRBV9	TRBJ1-4	CASSVGEGFWEKLFF
TRBV29-1	TRBJ1-2	CSVEGGRVGDYGYTF
TRBV15	TRBJ2-2	CATSRTGVETGELFF
TRBV14	TRBJ2-2	CASSELPLAGGTGELFF
TRBV18	TRBJ2-7	CASSPGGLYEQYF
TRBV6-2/TRBV6-3	TRBJ1-2	CASSSPSDRNYGYTF
TRBV2	TRBJ1-4	CASSVEQGHEKLFF
TRBV9	TRBJ2-1	CASSPRLAGVGNEQFF
TRBV27	TRBJ2-7	CASSPPGYEQYF
TRBV18	TRBJ1-4	CASSPRPGGWEKLFF
TRBV28	TRBJ2-7	CASRWTGSSYEQYF
TRBV27	TRBJ2-5	CASSPGDRGLETQYF
TRBV29-1	TRBJ2-7	CSVEVGQGYEQYF
TRBV13	TRBJ2-3	CASSLLAGGTSTDTQYF
TRBV6-2/TRBV6-3	TRBJ2-1	CASSAQMRRNYNEQFF
TRBV2	TRBJ2-1	CASVALFSGRGNEQFF
TRBV11-2	TRBJ2-3	CASSLENRVGTDTQYF
TRBV28	TRBJ2-3	CASTPGGVLSTDTQYF
TRBV6-1	TRBJ2-3	CASSEQRGGFPDTQYF
TRBV28	TRBJ1-2	CASSLTGTASNYGYTF
TRBV5-1	TRBJ2-6	CASSLVQDSGANVLTF
TRBV7-2	TRBJ2-1	CASSSAQGTLKGNEQFF
TRBV10-3	TRBJ2-7	CAISDFQGRTYEQYF
TRBV15	TRBJ2-1	CATSRWIGLAGGMKVEQFF
TRBV4-3	TRBJ2-5	CASSLRLAGQETQYF
TRBV27	TRBJ2-7	CASHSGGLAGGEQYF
TRBV7-9	TRBJ1-4	CASSTDRGGEKLFF
TRBV28	TRBJ2-2	CASTTGAGELFF
TRBV7-2	TRBJ2-3	CASRKDRTPRDTQYF
TRBV19	TRBJ2-1	CASSITSGVNEQFF
TRBV7-3	TRBJ2-7	CASSLSRDYEQYF
TRBV20-1	TRBJ2-1	CSASPSYNEQFF
TRBV5-1	TRBJ2-3	CASSGQGYTDTQYF